This T cell receptor (beta chain) was identified during a study of blood T cell repertoires in COVID-19. Study-level information: COVID-19 samples collected from the United States, Italy and Spain covered acute and convalescent phases. Nucleic acid was either cDNA or gDNA, and it came from T cells, B-cell-depleted T cells, or PBMCs.

TCRdb's copy holds only in-frame clones and misses some; the assay was immunoSEQ multiplex PCR. This table has approximately 300,000 clones, approximately 90% appearing once. The CDR3 sequence is 14 residues long. CDR1 is LGHDT and CDR2 is YNNKEL in the germline V gene (reference sequence). The V and J ends lost 3 bases and 11 bases respectively, with 16 bases between them. This rearrangement joins TRBV3-1 (or the pseudogene TRBV3-2) to TRBJ1-4; D may be TRBD1 (6 bases). Sequenced sample: peripheral blood. The receptor was derived from a middle-aged man with acute or convalescent COVID-19. The CDR3 DNA reads TGTGCCAGCAGCCACGGGGGGGGCGATGGGAAACTGTTTTTT. This gives the protein CASSHGGGDGKLFF.